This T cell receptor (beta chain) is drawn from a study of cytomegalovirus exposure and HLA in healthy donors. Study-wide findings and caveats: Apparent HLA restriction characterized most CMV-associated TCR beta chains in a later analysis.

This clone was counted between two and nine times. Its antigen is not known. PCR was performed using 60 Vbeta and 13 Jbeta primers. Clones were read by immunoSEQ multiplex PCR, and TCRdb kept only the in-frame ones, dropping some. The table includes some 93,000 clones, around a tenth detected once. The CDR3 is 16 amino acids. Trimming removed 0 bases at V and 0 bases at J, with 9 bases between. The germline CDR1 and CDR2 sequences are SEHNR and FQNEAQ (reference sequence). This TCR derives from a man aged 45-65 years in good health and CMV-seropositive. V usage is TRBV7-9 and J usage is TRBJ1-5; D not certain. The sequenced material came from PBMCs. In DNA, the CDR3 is TGTGCCAGCAGCTTAGCGCTCGGGGATAGCAATCAGCCCCAGCATTTT. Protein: CASSLALGDSNQPQHF.